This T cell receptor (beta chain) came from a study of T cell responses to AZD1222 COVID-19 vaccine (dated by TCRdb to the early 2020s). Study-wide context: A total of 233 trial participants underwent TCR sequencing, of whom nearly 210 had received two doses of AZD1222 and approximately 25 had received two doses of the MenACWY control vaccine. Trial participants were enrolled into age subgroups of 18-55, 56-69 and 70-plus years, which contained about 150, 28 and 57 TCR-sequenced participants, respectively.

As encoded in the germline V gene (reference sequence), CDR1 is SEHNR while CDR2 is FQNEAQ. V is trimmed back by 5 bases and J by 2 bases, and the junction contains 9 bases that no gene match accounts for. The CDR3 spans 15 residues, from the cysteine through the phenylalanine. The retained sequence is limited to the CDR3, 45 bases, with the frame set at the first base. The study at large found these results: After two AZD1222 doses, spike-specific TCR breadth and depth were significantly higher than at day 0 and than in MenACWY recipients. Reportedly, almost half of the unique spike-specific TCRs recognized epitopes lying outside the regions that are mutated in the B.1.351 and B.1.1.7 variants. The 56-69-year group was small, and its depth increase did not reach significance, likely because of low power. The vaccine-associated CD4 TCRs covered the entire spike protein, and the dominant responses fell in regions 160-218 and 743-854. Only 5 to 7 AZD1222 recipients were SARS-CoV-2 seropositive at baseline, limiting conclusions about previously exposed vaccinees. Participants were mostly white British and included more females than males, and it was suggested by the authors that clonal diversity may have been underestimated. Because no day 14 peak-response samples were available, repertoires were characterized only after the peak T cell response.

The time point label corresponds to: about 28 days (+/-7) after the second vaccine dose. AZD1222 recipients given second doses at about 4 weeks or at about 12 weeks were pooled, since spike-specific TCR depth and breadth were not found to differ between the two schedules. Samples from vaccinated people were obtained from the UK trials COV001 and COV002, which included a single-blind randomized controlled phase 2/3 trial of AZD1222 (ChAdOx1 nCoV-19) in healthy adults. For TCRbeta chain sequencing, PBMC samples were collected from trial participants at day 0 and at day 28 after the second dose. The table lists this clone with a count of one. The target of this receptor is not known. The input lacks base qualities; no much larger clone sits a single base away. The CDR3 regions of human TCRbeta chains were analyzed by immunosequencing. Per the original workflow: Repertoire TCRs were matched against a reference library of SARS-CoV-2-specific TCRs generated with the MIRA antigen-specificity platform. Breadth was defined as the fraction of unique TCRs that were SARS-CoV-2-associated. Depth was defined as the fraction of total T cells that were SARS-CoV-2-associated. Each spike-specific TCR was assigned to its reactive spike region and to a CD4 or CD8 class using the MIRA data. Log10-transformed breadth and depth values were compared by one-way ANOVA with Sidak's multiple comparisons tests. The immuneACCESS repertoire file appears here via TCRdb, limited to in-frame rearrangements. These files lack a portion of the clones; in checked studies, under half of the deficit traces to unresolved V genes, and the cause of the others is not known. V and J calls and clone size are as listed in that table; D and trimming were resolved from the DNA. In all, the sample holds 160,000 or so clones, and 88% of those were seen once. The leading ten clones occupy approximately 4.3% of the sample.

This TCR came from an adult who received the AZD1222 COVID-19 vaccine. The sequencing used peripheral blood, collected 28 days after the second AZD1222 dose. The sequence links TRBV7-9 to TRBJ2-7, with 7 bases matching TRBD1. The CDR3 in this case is CASSTHRDRTYEQYF. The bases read TGTGCCAGCAGCACGCACCGGGACAGAACCTACGAGCAGTACTTC.